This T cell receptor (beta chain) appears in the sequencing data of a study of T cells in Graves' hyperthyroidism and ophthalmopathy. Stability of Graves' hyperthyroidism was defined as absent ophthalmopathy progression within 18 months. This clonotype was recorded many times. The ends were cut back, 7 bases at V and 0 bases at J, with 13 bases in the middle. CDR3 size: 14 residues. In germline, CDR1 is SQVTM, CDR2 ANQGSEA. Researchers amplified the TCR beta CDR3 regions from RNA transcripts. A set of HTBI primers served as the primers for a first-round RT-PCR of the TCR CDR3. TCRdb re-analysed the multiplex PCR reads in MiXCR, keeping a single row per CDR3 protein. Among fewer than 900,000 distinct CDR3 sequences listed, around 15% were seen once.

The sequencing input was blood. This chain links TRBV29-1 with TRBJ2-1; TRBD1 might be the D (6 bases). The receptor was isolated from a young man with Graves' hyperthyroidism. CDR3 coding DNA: TGCAGCGGACAGGCGCTAGACTCCTACAATGAGCAGTTCTTC. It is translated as CSGQALDSYNEQFF.